This T cell receptor (beta chain) is from a study of blood T cell repertoires in COVID-19. About the research overall: From the United States, Italy and Spain came samples of acute and convalescent COVID-19. T cells, B-cell-depleted T cells, or PBMCs provided the cDNA or gDNA that served as material.

Original handling: Amplification from reference gene primers served as the basis for estimated nucleated cell counts. The repertoire was sequenced with immunoSEQ multiplex PCR; TCRdb's copy has only in-frame clones and lacks some. The DNA gave D and trimming, while V, J and clone size come from that table. The sample holds 100,000 to 150,000 clones, around 81% seen once. The CDR3 runs to 15 residues. The V and J ends lost 4 bases and 2 bases, in that order; junction bases with no gene match: 7. The germline V gene encodes CDR1 LGHDT and CDR2 YNNKEL (reference sequence). This chain uses TRBV3-1 (or the pseudogene TRBV3-2) with TRBJ2-7, with 8 bases fitting TRBD1. The receptor's source is a young man with COVID-19, enrolled during active disease. The sequenced material came from peripheral blood. The CDR3 spells CASSPPGGPTYEQYF. As DNA, the CDR3 is TGTGCCAGCAGCCCCCCAGGGGGCCCTACCTACGAGCAGTACTTC.